This TCR beta chain emerged from a study of cytomegalovirus exposure and HLA in healthy donors. Overall study results and limits: Later, TCR association rates were found to vary by HLA locus, highest for DRB1 and lowest for HLA-C.

The CDR3 sequence is 14 residues long. After removal of 0 bases from V and 3 bases from J, the junction contained 2 bases not matched to a gene. In germline, CDR1 is SGHNT, CDR2 YYREEE (reference sequence). As regards this clone: Antigen unknown.

Use of 60 Vbeta and 13 Jbeta primers characterized the PCR. TCRdb's copy holds only in-frame clones and misses some; the assay was immunoSEQ multiplex PCR. Recorded for this sample: approximately 120,000 clones. The chain employs TRBV5-4 and TRBJ2-5, with 7 bases lining up with TRBD1. Specimen: PBMCs. The TCR originated in a man aged 18-30 years in good health and CMV-seronegative. CDR3 amino acids: CASSLATGEETQYF. CDR3 DNA: TGTGCCAGCAGCTTGGCTACAGGGGAAGAGACCCAGTACTTC.